This T cell receptor beta chain originates from a study of blood T cell repertoires in COVID-19. Germline loops: CDR1 SGHRS, CDR2 YFSETQ. The V gene lost 2 bases and the J gene lost 2 bases, with 14 bases spanning the gap. This CDR3 has 15 amino acids. TCRdb's copy holds only in-frame clones and misses some; the assay was immunoSEQ multiplex PCR. This sample has around 360,000 clones; about 89% occur once, and the top ten carry 10%. The sample comprised peripheral blood. The J gene is TRBJ2-7, the V gene TRBV5-1; D is possibly TRBD1 (6 bases). The sequence was obtained from a woman between 25 and 40 years old with COVID-19, enrolled during active disease. This CDR3 reads CASSFQGISTYEQYF. The CDR3, as DNA: TGCGCCAGCAGCTTCCAGGGGATCAGCACCTACGAGCAGTACTTC.